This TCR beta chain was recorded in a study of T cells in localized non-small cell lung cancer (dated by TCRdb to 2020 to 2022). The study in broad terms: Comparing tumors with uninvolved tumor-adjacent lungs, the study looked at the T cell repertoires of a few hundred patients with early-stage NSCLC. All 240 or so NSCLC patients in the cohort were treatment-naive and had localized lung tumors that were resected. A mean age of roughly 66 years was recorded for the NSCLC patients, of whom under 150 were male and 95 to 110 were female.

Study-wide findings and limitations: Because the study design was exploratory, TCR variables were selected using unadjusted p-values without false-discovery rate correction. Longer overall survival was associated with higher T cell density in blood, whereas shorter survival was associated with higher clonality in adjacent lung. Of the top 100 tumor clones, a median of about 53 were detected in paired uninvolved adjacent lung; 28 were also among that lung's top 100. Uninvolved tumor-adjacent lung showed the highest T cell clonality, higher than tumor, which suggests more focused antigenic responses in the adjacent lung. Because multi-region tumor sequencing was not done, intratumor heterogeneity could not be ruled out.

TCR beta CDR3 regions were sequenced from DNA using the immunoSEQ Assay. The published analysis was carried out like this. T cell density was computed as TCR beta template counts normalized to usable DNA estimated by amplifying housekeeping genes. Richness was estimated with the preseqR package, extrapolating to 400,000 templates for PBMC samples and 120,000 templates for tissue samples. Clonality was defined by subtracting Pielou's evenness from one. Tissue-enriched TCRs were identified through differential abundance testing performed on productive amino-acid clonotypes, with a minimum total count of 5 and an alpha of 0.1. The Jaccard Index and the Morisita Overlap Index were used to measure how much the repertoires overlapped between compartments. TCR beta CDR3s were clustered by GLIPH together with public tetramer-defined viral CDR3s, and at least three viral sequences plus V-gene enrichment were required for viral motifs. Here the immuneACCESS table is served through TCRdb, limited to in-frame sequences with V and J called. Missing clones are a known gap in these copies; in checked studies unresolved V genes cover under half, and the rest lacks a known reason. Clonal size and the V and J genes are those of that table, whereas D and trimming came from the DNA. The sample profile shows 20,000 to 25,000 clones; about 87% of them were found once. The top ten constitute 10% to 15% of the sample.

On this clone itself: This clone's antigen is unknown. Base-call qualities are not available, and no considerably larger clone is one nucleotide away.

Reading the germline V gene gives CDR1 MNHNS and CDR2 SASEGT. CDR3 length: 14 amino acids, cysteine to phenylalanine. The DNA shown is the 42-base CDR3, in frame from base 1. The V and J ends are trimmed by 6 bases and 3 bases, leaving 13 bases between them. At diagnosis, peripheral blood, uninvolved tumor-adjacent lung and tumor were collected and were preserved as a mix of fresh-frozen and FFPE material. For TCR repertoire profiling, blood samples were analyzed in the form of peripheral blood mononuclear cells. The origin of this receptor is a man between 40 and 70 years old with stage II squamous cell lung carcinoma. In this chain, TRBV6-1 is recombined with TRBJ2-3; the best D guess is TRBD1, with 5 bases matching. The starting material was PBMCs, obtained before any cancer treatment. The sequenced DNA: TGTGCCAGCAGCCCTGCCTCAGGGACAGATACGCAGTATTTT. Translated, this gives CASSPASGTDTQYF.